The text below deals with one TCR beta chain. The sample is drawn from a study of cytomegalovirus exposure and HLA in healthy donors. The CDR3 has 16 amino acids. V lost 5 bases and J lost 5; bases outside the gene matches: 14. Germline assignment: CDR1 SNHLY and CDR2 FYNNEI. PCR employed 60 Vbeta and 13 Jbeta primers. Method: immunoSEQ multiplex PCR; TCRdb's copy keeps in-frame clones and lacks some. The sample has 150,000 to 200,000 clones; around three quarters are singletons. The receptor was isolated from a woman aged 40 to 50 in good health and CMV-seronegative. This chain joins TRBV2 and TRBJ2-7; TRBD1 matches 8 bases. Sequenced: PBMCs. The CDR3 nucleotides read TGTGCCAGCAGTTTTTTAAGGACAGGGACCCGGGACGAGCAGTACTTC. The encoded protein is CASSFLRTGTRDEQYF.